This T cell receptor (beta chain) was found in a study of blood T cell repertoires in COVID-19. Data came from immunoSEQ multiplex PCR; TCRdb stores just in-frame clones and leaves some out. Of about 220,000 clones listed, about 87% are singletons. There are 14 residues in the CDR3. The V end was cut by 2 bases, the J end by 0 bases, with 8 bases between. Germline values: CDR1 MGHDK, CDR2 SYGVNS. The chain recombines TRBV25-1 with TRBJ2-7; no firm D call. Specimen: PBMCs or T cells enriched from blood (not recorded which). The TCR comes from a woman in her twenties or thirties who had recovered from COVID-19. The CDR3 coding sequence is TGTGCCAGCAGTGAACCCGGTCACTCCTACGAGCAGTACTTC. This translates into CASSEPGHSYEQYF.